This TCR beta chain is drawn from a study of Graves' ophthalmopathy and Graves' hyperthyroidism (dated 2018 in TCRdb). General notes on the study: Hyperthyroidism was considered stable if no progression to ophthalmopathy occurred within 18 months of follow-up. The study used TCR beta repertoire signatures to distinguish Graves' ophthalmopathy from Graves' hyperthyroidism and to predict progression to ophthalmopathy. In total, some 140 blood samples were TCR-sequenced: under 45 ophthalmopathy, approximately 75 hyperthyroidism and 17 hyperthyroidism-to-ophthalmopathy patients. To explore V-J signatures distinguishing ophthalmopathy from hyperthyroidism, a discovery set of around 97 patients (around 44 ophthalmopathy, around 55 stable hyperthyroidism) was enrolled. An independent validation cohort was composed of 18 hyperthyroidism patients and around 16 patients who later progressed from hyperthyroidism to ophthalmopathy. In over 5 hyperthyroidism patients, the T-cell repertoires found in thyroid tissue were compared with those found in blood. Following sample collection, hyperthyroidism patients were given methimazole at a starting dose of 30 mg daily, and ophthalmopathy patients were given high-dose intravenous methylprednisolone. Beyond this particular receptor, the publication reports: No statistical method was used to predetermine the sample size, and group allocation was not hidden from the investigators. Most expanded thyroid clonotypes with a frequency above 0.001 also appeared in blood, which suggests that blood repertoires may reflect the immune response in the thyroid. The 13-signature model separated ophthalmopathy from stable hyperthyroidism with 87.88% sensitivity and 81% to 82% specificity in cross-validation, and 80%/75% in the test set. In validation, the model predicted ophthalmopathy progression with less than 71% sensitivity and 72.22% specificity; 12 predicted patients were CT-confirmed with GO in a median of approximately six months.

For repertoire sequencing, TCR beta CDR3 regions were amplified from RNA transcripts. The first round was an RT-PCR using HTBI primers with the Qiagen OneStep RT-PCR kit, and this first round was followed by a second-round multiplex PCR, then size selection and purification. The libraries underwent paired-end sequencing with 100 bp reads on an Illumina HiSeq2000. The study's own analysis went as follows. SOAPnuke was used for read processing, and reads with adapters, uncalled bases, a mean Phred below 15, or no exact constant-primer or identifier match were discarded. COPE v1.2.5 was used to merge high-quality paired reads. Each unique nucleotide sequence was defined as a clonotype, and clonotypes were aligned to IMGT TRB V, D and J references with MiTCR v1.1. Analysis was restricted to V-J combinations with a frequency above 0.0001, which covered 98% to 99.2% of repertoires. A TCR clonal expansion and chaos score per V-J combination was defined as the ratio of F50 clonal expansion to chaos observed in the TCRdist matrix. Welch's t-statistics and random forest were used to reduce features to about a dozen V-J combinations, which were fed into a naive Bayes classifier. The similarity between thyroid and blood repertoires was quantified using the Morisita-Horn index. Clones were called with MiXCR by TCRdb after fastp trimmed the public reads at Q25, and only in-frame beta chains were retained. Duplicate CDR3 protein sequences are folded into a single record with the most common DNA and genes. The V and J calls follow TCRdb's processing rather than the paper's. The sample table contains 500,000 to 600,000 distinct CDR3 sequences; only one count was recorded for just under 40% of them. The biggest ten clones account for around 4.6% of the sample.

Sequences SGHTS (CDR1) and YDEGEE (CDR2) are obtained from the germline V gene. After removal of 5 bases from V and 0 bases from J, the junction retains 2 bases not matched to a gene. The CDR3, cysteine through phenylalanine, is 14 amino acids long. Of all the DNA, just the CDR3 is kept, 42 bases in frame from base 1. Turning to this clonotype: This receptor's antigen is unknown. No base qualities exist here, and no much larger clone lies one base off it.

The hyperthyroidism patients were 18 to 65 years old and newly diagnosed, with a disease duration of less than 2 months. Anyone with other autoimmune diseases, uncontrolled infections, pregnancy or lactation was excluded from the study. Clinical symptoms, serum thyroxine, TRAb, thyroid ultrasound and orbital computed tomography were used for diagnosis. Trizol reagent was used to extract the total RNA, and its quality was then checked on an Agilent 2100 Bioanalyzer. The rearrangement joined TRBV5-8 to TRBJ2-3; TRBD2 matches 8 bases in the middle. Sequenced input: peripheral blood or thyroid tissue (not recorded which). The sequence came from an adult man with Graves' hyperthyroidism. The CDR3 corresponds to CASRPSGSTDTQYF. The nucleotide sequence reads TGTGCCAGCAGGCCTAGCGGGAGCACAGATACGCAGTATTTT.